This is a list of T cell receptor beta chains from one sample in a study of shared clonotypes between healthy human individuals. Clones were read by immunoSEQ multiplex PCR, and TCRdb kept only the in-frame ones, dropping some. The data hold 700,000 to 950,000 clones, with roughly 96% observed a single time. Sequencing was carried out using naive CD8+ T cells sorted from blood. Source of these receptors: a man aged 25 to 45 in good health. Each CDR3 is given with its conserved first and last residue. The order of the fields is clone size, J gene, V gene, CDR3 length, D gene, CDR3 DNA, CDR3 protein. The D gene is left open where the match is weak. Size values are once, few and many counts, or a class for expanded clones, and some rows have none.

-,TRBJ2-5,TRBV5-4,15,TRBD2,TGTGCCAGCAGCCCGGGACTAGCGGACCAAGAGACCCAGTACTTC,CASSPGLADQETQYF
-,TRBJ1-1,TRBV27,16,TRBD1,TGTGCCAGCAGTTTTCGGGACAGGGCGAAATCCACTGAAGCTTTCTTT,CASSFRDRAKSTEAFF
-,TRBJ2-7,TRBV5-4,12,-,TGTGCCAGCAGCTTCGGGGGAGTCGAGCAGTACTTC,CASSFGGVEQYF
-,TRBJ2-3,TRBV5-4,12,-,TGTGCCAGCAGCTTAAACACAGATACGCAGTATTTT,CASSLNTDTQYF
-,TRBJ2-7,TRBV5-4,13,-,TGTGCCAGCAGCCCCGGGAACCCCTACGAGCAGTACTTC,CASSPGNPYEQYF
once,TRBJ2-1,TRBV27,14,TRBD1,TGTGCCAGCAGTCTCTGGACAGGGAACAATGAGCAGTTCTTC,CASSLWTGNNEQFF
-,TRBJ2-2,TRBV15,14,TRBD2,TGTGCCACCAGCACTACTAGCGGGAGGCGGGAGCTGTTTTTT,CATSTTSGRRELFF
-,TRBJ2-1,TRBV13,13,-,TGTGCCAGCTCCCAGGGAGGTTACAATGAGCAGTTCTTC,CASSQGGYNEQFF
-,TRBJ2-7,TRBV4-1,16,TRBD1,TGCGCCAGCAGCCAAGCAGCCGTGGACAGGGACTACGAGCAGTACTTC,CASSQAAVDRDYEQYF
-,TRBJ2-7,TRBV29-1,12,-,TGCAGCGTTGTAGGGGTGGCCTACGAGCAGTACTTC,CSVVGVAYEQYF
-,TRBJ2-2,TRBV4-1,15,TRBD2,TGCGCCAGCAGCCAACTAGCGGCGGGCACCGGGGAGCTGTTTTTT,CASSQLAAGTGELFF